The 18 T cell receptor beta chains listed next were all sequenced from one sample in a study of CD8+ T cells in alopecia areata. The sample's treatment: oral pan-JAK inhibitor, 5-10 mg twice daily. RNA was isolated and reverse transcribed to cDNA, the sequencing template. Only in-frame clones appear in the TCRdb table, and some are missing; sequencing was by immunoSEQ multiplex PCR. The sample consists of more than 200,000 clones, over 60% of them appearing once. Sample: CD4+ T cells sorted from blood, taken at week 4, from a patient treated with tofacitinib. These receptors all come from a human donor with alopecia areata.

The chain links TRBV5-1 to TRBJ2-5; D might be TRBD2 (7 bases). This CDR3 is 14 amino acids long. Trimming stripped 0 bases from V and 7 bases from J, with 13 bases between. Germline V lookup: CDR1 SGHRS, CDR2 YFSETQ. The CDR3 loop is CASSLAQGGGTQYF. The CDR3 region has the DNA TGCGCCAGCAGCTTGGCGCAGGGAGGGGGGACCCAGTACTTC.

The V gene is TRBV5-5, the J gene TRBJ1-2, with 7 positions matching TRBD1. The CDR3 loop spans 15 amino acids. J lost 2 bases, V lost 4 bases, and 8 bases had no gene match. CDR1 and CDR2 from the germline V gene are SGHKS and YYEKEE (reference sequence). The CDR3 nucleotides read TGTGCCAGCAGCCGAGCGACAGGGCCCAACTATGGCTACACCTTC. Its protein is CASSRATGPNYGYTF.

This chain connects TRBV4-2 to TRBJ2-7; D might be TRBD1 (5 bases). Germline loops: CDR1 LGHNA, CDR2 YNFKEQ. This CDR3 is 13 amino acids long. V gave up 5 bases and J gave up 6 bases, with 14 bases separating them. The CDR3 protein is CASSGTQQGEQYF. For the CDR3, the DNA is TGTGCCAGCAGCGGAACCCAGCAGGGCGAGCAGTACTTC.

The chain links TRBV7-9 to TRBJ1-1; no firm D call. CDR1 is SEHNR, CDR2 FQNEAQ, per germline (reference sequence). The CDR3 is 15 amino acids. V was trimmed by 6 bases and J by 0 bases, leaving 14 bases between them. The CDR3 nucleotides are TGTGCCAGCAGTGGTAGTCGTGCCATGAACACTGAAGCTTTCTTT. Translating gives CASSGSRAMNTEAFF.

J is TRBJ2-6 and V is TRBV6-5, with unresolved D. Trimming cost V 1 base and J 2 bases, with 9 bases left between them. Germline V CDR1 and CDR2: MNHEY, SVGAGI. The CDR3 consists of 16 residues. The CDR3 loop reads CASSYFAGTGANVLTF. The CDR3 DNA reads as TGTGCCAGCAGTTACTTCGCAGGAACTGGGGCCAACGTCCTGACTTTC.

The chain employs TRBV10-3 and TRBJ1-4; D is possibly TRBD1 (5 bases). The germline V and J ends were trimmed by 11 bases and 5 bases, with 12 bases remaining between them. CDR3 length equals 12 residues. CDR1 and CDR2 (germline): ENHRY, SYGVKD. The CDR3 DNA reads TGTGCCGCCCGGGACGGAAATGAAAAACTGTTTTTT. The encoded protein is CAARDGNEKLFF.

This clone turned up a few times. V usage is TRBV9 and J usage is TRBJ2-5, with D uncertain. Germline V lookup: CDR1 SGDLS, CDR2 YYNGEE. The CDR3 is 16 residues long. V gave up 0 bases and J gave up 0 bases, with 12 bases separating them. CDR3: CASSVGGRMYQETQYF. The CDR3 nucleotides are TGTGCCAGCAGCGTAGGAGGCAGGATGTACCAAGAGACCCAGTACTTC.

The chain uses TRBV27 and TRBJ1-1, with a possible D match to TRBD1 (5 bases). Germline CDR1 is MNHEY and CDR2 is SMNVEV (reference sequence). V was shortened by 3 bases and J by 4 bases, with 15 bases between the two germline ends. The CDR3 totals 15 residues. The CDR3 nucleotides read TGTGCCAGCAGTTTGCGGTGGCAGGGTTTCACTGAAGCTTTCTTT. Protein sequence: CASSLRWQGFTEAFF.

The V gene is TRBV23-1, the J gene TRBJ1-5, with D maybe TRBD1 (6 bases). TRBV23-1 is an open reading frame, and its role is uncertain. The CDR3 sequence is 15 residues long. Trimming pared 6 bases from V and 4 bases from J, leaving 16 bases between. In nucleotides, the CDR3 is TGCGCCAGCAGCCAAGGGGGACACCCAAATCAGCCCCAGCATTTT. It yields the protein CASSQGGHPNQPQHF.

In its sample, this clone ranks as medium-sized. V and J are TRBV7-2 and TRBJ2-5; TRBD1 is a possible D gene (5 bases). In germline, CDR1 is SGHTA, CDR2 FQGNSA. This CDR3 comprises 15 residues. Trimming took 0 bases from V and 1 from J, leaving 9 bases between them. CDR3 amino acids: CASSLARTTQETQYF. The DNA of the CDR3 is TGTGCCAGCAGCTTAGCGAGGACAACCCAAGAGACCCAGTACTTC.

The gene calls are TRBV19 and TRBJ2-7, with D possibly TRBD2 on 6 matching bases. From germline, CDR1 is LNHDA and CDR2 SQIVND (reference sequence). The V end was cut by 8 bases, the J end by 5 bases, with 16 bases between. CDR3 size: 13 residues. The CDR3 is CASAGGIVHEQYF. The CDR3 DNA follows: TGTGCCAGTGCAGGAGGGATCGTCCACGAGCAGTACTTC.

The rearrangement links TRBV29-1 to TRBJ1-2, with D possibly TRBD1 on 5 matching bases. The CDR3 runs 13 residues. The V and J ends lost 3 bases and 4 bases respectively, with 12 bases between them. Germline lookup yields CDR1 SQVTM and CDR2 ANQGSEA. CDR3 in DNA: TGCAGCGTTGACCAGGGAGGCCTCTATGGCTACACCTTC. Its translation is CSVDQGGLYGYTF.

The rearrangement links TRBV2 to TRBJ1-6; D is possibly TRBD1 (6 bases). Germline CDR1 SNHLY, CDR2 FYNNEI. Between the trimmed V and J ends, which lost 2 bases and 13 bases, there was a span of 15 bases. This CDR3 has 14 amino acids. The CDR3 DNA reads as TGTGCCAGCAGTGAAACAGGGCAGTGGTACCCCCTCCACTTT. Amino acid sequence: CASSETGQWYPLHF.

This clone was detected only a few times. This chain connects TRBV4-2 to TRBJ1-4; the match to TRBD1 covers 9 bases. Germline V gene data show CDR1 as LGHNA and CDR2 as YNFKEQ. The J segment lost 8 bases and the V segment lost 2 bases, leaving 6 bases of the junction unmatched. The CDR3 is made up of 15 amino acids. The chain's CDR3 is CASSQPGQGMEKLFF. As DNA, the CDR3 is TGTGCCAGCAGCCAACCGGGACAGGGTATGGAAAAACTGTTTTTT.

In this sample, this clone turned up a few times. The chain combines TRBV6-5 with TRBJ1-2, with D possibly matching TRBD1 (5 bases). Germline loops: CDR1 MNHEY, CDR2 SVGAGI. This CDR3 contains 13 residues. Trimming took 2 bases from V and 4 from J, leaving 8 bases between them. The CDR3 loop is CASSYLDSYGYTF. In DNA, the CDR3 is TGTGCCAGCAGTTACCTCGACAGCTATGGCTACACCTTC.

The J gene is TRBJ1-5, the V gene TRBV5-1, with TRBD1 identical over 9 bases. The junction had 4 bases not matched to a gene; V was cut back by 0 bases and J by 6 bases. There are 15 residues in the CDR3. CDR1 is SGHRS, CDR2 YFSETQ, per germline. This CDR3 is CASSLAGTGFQPQHF. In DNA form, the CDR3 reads TGCGCCAGCAGCTTGGCCGGGACAGGGTTTCAGCCCCAGCATTTT.

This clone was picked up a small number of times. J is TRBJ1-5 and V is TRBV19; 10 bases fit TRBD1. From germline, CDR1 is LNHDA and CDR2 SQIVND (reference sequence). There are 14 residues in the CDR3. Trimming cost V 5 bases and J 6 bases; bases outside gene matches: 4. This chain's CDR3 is CASSDRGLVQPQHF. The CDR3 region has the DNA TGTGCCAGTAGTGACAGGGGGCTTGTTCAGCCCCAGCATTTT.

This CDR3 reads CASSFEGTQYF. CDR3 nucleotides: TGCGCCAGCAGCTTCGAGGGTACGCAGTATTTT. This chain joins TRBV5-1 and TRBJ2-3; weak D call: TRBD2 (5 bases). In germline, CDR1 is SGHRS, CDR2 YFSETQ. V was trimmed by 2 bases and J by 8 bases, leaving 6 bases between them. The CDR3 totals 11 residues.